Listed below are T cell receptor beta chains from one sample, sequenced in a study of shared clonotypes between healthy human individuals. Measured with immunoSEQ multiplex PCR; TCRdb has only the in-frame clones, and not every one. The repertoire holds about 1.1 million clones, 70% to 85% seen once, with 0.89% in the top ten. Sequenced input: memory CD4+ T cells from PBMCs. These receptors were taken from a man between 18 and 35 years old in good health. Some clones in this sample may be carry-over from other donors' samples. The CDR3 runs from the conserved cysteine through the conserved F or W. A D gene is named only where the DNA matches it firmly. Rows give clone size only sometimes, using once, few, many, or a class for an expanded clone.

d_call: .
v_call: TRBV28
j_call: TRBJ2-2
clone_size: .
cdr3_aa: CASSSRASSTGELFF
cdr3_nt: TGTGCCAGCAGTTCACGGGCCTCCTCGACCGGGGAGCTGTTTTTT

d_call: .
v_call: TRBV7-3
j_call: TRBJ1-1
clone_size: few
cdr3_aa: CASSFHRNTEAFF
cdr3_nt: TGTGCCAGCAGCTTTCACAGGAACACTGAAGCTTTCTTT

d_call: .
v_call: TRBV7-3
j_call: TRBJ1-3
clone_size: .
cdr3_aa: CASSLTASSGNTIYF
cdr3_nt: TGTGCCAGCAGCTTAACGGCCAGCTCTGGAAACACCATATATTTT

d_call: .
v_call: TRBV18
j_call: TRBJ2-3
clone_size: .
cdr3_aa: CASAGTRTSTDTQYF
cdr3_nt: TGTGCCAGCGCCGGGACTCGGACTAGCACAGATACGCAGTATTTT

d_call: TRBD1
v_call: TRBV5-4
j_call: TRBJ1-3
clone_size: .
cdr3_aa: CASSEGQDDTIYF
cdr3_nt: TGTGCCAGCAGCGAAGGACAGGATGACACCATATATTTT

d_call: .
v_call: TRBV6-1
j_call: TRBJ2-3
clone_size: .
cdr3_aa: CASSSGLLTTDTQYF
cdr3_nt: TGTGCCAGCAGTAGCGGGCTTCTAACCACAGATACGCAGTATTTT

d_call: .
v_call: TRBV28
j_call: TRBJ1-4
clone_size: .
cdr3_aa: CASSLDARGRVFF
cdr3_nt: TGTGCCAGCAGTCTTGACGCCCGTGGGCGGGTGTTTTTT

d_call: .
v_call: TRBV27
j_call: TRBJ2-7
clone_size: .
cdr3_aa: CASKGGRSYEQYF
cdr3_nt: TGTGCCAGCAAGGGGGGGCGTTCCTACGAGCAGTACTTC

d_call: .
v_call: TRBV5-1
j_call: TRBJ1-1
clone_size: .
cdr3_aa: CASSLGGAQMNTEAFF
cdr3_nt: TGCGCCAGCAGCTTGGGCGGGGCTCAAATGAACACTGAAGCTTTCTTT

d_call: .
v_call: TRBV11-2
j_call: TRBJ2-3
clone_size: .
cdr3_aa: CASSRRPDTQYF
cdr3_nt: TGTGCCAGCAGCCGACGACCAGATACGCAGTATTTT

d_call: .
v_call: TRBV11-2
j_call: TRBJ1-1
clone_size: .
cdr3_aa: CASSQNFGNTEAFF
cdr3_nt: TGTGCCAGCAGCCAGAATTTCGGTAATACTGAAGCTTTCTTT

d_call: TRBD1
v_call: TRBV10-3
j_call: TRBJ1-2
clone_size: .
cdr3_aa: CAISESDRGALNYGYTF
cdr3_nt: TGTGCCATCAGTGAATCGGACAGGGGAGCTCTAAACTATGGCTACACCTTC

d_call: .
v_call: TRBV6-6
j_call: TRBJ1-5
clone_size: .
cdr3_aa: CASSYSGVSNQPQHF
cdr3_nt: TGTGCCAGCAGTTACTCCGGGGTGAGCAATCAGCCCCAGCATTTT

d_call: .
v_call: TRBV9
j_call: TRBJ2-3
clone_size: .
cdr3_aa: CASSVSALSTDTQYF
cdr3_nt: TGTGCCAGCAGCGTTAGCGCGCTTAGCACAGATACGCAGTATTTT